In its sample, the clone carrying this TCR beta chain was seen many times. Antigen unknown. This specimen belongs to a study of CD8 T cells in ankylosing spondylitis. Findings and limits, study-wide: Researchers reportedly found disease-linked clones significantly enriched in matched ankylosing spondylitis synovial fluid. Ankylosing spondylitis blood appeared to be characterized by a TCR beta motif of eight highly homologous variants.

TCRdb recomputed calls from the 5' RACE reads with MiXCR, one row per CDR3 protein. Among about 510,000 distinct CDR3 sequences, approximately 5.3% were seen once, and the ten largest hold approximately 4%. V was pared by 4 bases and J by 2 bases, with 14 bases between. Germline CDR1 MGHRA, CDR2 YSYEKL. The CDR3 totals 15 residues. Sequenced sample: blood, either unsorted or a sorted T cell fraction (not recorded which). J is TRBJ2-5 and V is TRBV4-1, with D perhaps matching TRBD2 (5 bases). This clonotype was obtained from a male donor with ankylosing spondylitis. Here the CDR3 DNA reads TGCGCCAGCAGCCTTGGGGAGATCTCTCAAGAGACCCAGTACTTC. Translating it yields CASSLGEISQETQYF.